What follows is one TCR beta chain and its context. This clonotype was found once. Its specific antigen is unknown. Base-call qualities are not available, and no considerably larger clone is one nucleotide away. A lone read is weak support. In the germline V gene, CDR1 corresponds to MNHEY and CDR2 to SVGEGT. V loses 5 bases at its end and J loses 7 bases; junction bases beyond the gene matches: 9. The CDR3 covers 14 residues, taking in both the cysteine and the phenylalanine. Just the 42-base CDR3 DNA is kept, in frame starting at base 1. The data were taken from a study of spatial heterogeneity in lung cancer (dated by TCRdb to between 2018 and 2021). For context, the study as a whole: The donors were more than 65 patients from the lung TRACERx cohort who had early-stage, untreated non-small cell lung cancer. In the raw uncorrected reads, each unique combination of TCR and UMI appeared more than ten times on average. The study quantitatively compared TCR alpha and beta repertoires across multiple tumor regions, matched nontumor lung and blood in non-small cell lung cancer. Follow-up PBMC samples were sequenced whenever available, with the median time to follow-up being approximately two years after resection. Beta-chain transcripts were consistently detected in greater numbers than alpha-chain transcripts, which likely reflected higher beta-chain transcript abundance. TCR repertoire features were related to nonsynonymous mutation counts determined by whole-exome sequencing of tumor tissue. At surgery, both alpha and beta chains were TCR-sequenced in over 200 tumor regions, fewer than 65 matched nontumor lung samples and around 50 PBMC samples.

Libraries were constructed by 5' RACE. Sequencing relied on a NextSeq 500. In the TCR library protocol, a unique molecular identifier was attached to each TCR cDNA molecule so that PCR and sequencing errors could be corrected. The source study handled its data this way. Decombinator tools were used for TCR identification, UMI-based error correction and CDR3 extraction. TCRs above a frequency of 2 per 1,000, corresponding to the top 1% of the tumor frequency distribution, were defined as expanded. Renyi diversity was calculated using the R vegan package after each repertoire was subsampled 100 times to 5,000 TCRs. To build CDR3 similarity networks, amino acid triplet string-kernel similarity was used, and CDR3s were connected when their pairwise similarity was above 0.82. Using fastp trimming at Q25 and MiXCR clonotype assembly, TCRdb reanalyzed the public sequencing data and kept in-frame beta chains. Merged by CDR3 protein, the rows form single entries marked with the most common genes and DNA. TCRdb's processing, not the authors', yielded these V and J calls. The sample records around 98,000 distinct CDR3 sequences, roughly a fifth of which are singletons. The ten largest clones capture 21% of the sample.

What the research found in general, with its limitations: Confirming at a functional level the hypothesis that regional TCRs recognize regional mutations was considered to require additional single-cell paired TCR alpha and beta sequencing. Only approximately 13 patients were included in comparisons of baseline and follow-up blood repertoires. Ubiquitous expanded tumor TCRs were found in blood more often at tumor resection than at routine follow-up.

The sample's time point label, decoded: blood at routine non-recurrence follow-up after resection. Whole RNA extracted from tumor and nontumor lung tissue, or from cryopreserved PBMC samples, was used for TCR sequencing without cell sorting. A patient was chosen for TCR sequencing only when enough RNA was available from at least two tumor regions. The V and J genes are TRBV6-2 or TRBV6-3 and TRBJ2-3, and TRBD1 aligns with 7 junction nucleotides. The material sequenced was PBMCs, taken at follow-up. This receptor was identified in a male donor with early-stage non-small cell lung cancer. CDR3 region: CASSRDSLSNTQYF. In nucleotide form, the sequence is TGTGCCAGCAGTCGGGACAGCCTTTCAAATACGCAGTATTTT.